This section outlines one T cell receptor beta chain sequence together with its context. Only a few counts were recorded for this clonotype. The clone's antigen remains unknown. The sample holds no much larger clone one base away, and base qualities are not on file. Between the V and J ends, shortened by 5 bases and 2 bases respectively, the junction contains 15 bases. Its CDR3 holds 15 amino acids, cysteine through phenylalanine. Just CDR3 DNA is preserved here, 45 bases in frame from base 1. Based on the germline V gene, the CDR1 and CDR2 sequences are MDHEN and SYDVKM. This record comes from a study of CD8 T cells in ankylosing spondylitis (dated by TCRdb to about 2017). General notes on the study: The study set out to find disease-linked TCR variants by profiling T cell receptor beta repertoires in ankylosing spondylitis patients and healthy donors. In total, the full study cohort was made up of some 110 healthy donors and 25 ankylosing spondylitis patients. Peripheral blood samples were taken, and synovial fluid was additionally collected from ankylosing spondylitis patients. What the study reported, not specific to this receptor: Blood from ankylosing spondylitis patients appeared to be characterized by a TCR beta motif composed of eight or nine highly homologous amino acid variants. The disease-linked clones showed a CD8+ phenotype and occurred at relatively low frequencies in peripheral blood. Significant enrichment of the disease-linked clones was reported in matched synovial fluid samples from ankylosing spondylitis patients. Some TCR beta motif variants had previously been reported in synovial fluid and blood of reactive arthritis patients, which suggested common disease-initiation mechanisms.

The sequencing machine was an Illumina HiSeq 2500. TCR beta libraries were prepared by quantitative 5'-RACE with molecular barcodes. Processing in the source paper ran as follows. A new computational method, built on a probabilistic model of VDJ rearrangement, was used to identify disease-linked TCR variants. TCRdb trimmed public reads at Q25 via fastp, called clones via MiXCR and kept in-frame beta chains. Identical CDR3 proteins give one entry, which carries the most common genes and DNA. TCRdb assigned the V and J calls; the authors' analysis was not used. The sample records 450,000 to 550,000 distinct CDR3 sequences, approximately 5% of which are singletons. The ten largest make up roughly 3.3% of the sample.

Sequencing was done on a sample of blood, either unsorted or a sorted T cell fraction (not recorded which). The clonotype comes from a male donor with ankylosing spondylitis. The chain was built from TRBV28 and TRBJ2-5; a confident D gene designation cannot be given. The DNA sequence is TGTGCCAGCAGTCCCCTGGGCTACCGACAAGAGACCCAGTACTTC. Its protein reads: CASSPLGYRQETQYF.